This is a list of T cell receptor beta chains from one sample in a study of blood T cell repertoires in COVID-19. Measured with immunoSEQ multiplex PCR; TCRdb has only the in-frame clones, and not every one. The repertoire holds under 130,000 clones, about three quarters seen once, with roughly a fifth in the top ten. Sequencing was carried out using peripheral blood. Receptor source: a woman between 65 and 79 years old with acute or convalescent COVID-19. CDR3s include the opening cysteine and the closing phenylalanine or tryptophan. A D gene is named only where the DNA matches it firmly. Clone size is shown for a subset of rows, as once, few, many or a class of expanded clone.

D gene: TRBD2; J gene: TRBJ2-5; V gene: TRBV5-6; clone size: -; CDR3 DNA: TGTGCCAGCAGGAAACTAGCGGGGGGCCCTGAGACCCAGTACTTC; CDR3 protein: CASRKLAGGPETQYF
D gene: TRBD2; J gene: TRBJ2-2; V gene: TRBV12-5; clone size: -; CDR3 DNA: TGTGCTAGTGGTTTGGTTGGCGGGGGGGCCGACACCGGGGAGCTGTTTTTT; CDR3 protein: CASGLVGGGADTGELFF
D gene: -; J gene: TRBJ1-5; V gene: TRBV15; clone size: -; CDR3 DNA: TGTGCCACCAGCAGGCAGGTCGATCAGCCCCAGCATTTT; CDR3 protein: CATSRQVDQPQHF
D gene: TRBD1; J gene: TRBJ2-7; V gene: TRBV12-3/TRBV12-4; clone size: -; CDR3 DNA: TGTGCCAGCGGGACAGGGGCCTACGAGCAGTACTTC; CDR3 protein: CASGTGAYEQYF
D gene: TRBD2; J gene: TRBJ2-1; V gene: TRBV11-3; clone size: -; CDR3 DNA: TGTGCCAGCAGCTTGAATAGCGGGGGCTCTCATGAGCAGTTCTTC; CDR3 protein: CASSLNSGGSHEQFF
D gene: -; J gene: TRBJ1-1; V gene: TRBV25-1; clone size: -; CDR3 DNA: TGTGCCAGCAGTGAATCAGGGTTCACTGAAGCTTTCTTT; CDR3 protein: CASSESGFTEAFF
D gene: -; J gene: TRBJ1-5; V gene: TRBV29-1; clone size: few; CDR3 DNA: TGCAGCGTTGAGGGTAAATCCGGCGGGCCCCAGCATTTT; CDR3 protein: CSVEGKSGGPQHF
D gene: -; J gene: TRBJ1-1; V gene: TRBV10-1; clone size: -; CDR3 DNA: TGCGCCAGCAGTGATCGGGGATCCACTGAAGCTTTCTTT; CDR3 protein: CASSDRGSTEAFF
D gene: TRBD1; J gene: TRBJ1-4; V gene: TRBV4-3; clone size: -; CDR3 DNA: TGCGCCAGCAGCCAACAGGGACAGGGTAGTGAAAAACTGTTTTTT; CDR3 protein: CASSQQGQGSEKLFF
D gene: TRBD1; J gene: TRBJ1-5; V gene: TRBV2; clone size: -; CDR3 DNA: TGTGCCAGCAGTGAAGCCGGGACAGGGGTCGGCAATCAGCCCCAGCATTTT; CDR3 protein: CASSEAGTGVGNQPQHF
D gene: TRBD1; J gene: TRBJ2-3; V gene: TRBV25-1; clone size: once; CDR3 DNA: TGTGCCAGCAGTGAGGGGACAGGGTTTTTCACAGATACGCAGTATTTT; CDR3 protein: CASSEGTGFFTDTQYF
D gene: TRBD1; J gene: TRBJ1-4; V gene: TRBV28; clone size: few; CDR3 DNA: TGTGCCAGCAGTTTCTCGGGACAGGTCGATGAAAAACTGTTTTTT; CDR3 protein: CASSFSGQVDEKLFF
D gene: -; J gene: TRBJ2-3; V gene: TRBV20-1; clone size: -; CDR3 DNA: TGCAGTGCCAGTACTACAGATACGCAGTATTTT; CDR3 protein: CSASTTDTQYF
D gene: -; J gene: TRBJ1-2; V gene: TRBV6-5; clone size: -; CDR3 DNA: TGTGCCAGCACCACCGGGGCTAACTATGGCTACACCTTC; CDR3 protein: CASTTGANYGYTF
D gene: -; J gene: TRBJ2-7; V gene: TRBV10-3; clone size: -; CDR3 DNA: TGTGCCATCAGTGAGCCCCCTATCTACGAGCAGTACTTC; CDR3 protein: CAISEPPIYEQYF
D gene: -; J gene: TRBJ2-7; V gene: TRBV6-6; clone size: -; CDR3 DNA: TGTGCCCCACCCAGGGAGCAGTACTTC; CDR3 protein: CAPPREQYF
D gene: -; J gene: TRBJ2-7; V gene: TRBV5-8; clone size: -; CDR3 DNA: TGTGCCAGCAGCTTGGGTTCCGGGAACTACGAGCAGTACTTC; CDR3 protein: CASSLGSGNYEQYF
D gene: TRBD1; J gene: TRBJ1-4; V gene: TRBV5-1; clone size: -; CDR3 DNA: TGCGCCAGCACAACAGGGGGCTCAAGCAATGAAAAACTGTTTTTT; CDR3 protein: CASTTGGSSNEKLFF
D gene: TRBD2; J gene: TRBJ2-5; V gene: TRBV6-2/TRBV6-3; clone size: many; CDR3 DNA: TGTGCCAGCAGTTGGCCTAGCGGGGGGGCCGGGGAGACCCAGTACTTC; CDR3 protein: CASSWPSGGAGETQYF
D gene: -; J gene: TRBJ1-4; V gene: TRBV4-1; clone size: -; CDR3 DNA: TGCGCCAGCAGCCAAAGCAGGGGAACTAGTAATGAAAAACTGTTTTTT; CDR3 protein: CASSQSRGTSNEKLFF
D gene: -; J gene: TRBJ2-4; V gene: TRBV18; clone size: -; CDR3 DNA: TGTGCCAGCTCACCACTGACGGGAAACAAAAACATTCAGTACTTC; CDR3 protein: CASSPLTGNKNIQYF
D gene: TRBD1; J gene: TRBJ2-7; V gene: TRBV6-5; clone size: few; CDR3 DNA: TGTGCCAGCACCCCCACGACAGGGGATCTCGAGCAGTACTTC; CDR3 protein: CASTPTTGDLEQYF
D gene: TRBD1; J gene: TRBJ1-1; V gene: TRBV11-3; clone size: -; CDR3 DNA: TGTGCCAGCAGCGCAGGGACAGCCGAAGCTTTCTTT; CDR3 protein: CASSAGTAEAFF
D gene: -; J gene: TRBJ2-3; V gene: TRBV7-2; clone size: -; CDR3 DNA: TGTGCCAGCAGCTTAGCGCTACCGTCCACAGATACGCAGTATTTT; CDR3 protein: CASSLALPSTDTQYF
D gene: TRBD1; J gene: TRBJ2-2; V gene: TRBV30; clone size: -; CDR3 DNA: TGTGCCTGGAAAGGACAGGGCCGCACCGGGGAGCTGTTTTTT; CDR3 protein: CAWKGQGRTGELFF
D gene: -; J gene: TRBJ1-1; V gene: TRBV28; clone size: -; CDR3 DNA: TGTGCCAGCAGGCCTCAGGGGTCCGCGAACACTGAAGCTTTCTTT; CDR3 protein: CASRPQGSANTEAFF
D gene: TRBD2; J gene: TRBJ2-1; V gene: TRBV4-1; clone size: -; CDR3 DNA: TGCGCCGCCCGTGGGACTAGCGGGTACTCCTACAATGAGCAGTTCTTC; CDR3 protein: CAARGTSGYSYNEQFF
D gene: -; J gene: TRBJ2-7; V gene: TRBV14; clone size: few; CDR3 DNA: TGTGCCAGCAGCCAAGCGTCCCTAGTCGACGAGCAGTACTTC; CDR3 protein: CASSQASLVDEQYF
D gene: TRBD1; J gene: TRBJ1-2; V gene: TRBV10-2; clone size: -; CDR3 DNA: TGCGCCAGCAGTCGACAGGGACGATATGATTATGGCTACACCTTC; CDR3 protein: CASSRQGRYDYGYTF
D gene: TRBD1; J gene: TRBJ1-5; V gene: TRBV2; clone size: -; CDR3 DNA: TGTGCCAGCAGTCCGGGACAGGGGGTCGGTCAGCCCCAGCATTTT; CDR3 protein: CASSPGQGVGQPQHF
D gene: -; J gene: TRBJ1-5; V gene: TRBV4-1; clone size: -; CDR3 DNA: TGCGCCAGCAGCCAGGGGACTTTGGGTCTCCAGCATTTT; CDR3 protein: CASSQGTLGLQHF
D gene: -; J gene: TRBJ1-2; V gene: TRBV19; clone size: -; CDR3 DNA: TGTGCCAGTAGTATAGGGGGCGACTTCTATGGCTACACCTTC; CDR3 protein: CASSIGGDFYGYTF
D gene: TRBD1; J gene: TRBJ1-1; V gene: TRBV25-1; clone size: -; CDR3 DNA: TGTGCCAGCAGTGGGGCAGGGGGAGCTTTCTTT; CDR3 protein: CASSGAGGAFF
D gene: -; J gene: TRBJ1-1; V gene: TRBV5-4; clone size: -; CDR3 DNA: TGTGCCAGCAGCTCACCTGGGGGGATTGTTACTGAAGCTTTCTTT; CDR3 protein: CASSSPGGIVTEAFF
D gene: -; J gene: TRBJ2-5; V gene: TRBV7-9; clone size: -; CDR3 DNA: TGTGCCAGCAGCCCGGACACCTCAAGGGCCAAGAGAGAGACCCAGTACTTC; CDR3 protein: CASSPDTSRAKRETQYF
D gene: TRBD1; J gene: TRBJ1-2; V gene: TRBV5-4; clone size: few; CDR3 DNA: TGTGCCAGCAGCTTGGAAGGGGGCGGCTATGGCTACACCTTC; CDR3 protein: CASSLEGGGYGYTF
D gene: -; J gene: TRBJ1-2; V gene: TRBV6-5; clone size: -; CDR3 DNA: TGTGCCAGCGGCAGGACAGACTATGGCTACACCTTC; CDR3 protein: CASGRTDYGYTF
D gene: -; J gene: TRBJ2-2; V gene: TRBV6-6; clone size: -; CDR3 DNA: TGTGCCAGCAGTTACTCGGCCGACGGGGAGCTGTTTTTT; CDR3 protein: CASSYSADGELFF
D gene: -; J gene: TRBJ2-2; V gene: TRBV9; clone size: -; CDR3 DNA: TGTGCCAGCAGCAAAGTCGGGTATTCCGGGGAGCTGTTTTTT; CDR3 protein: CASSKVGYSGELFF
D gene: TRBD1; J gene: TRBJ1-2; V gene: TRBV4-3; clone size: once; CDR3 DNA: TGCGCCAGCAGCACATCCGACAGGGCAAATGGCTACACCTTC; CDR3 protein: CASSTSDRANGYTF
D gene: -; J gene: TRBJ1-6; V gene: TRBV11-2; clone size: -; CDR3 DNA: TGTGCCAGCAGCTTAGCGGGGGGCCGGAATTCACCCCTCCACTTT; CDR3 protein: CASSLAGGRNSPLHF
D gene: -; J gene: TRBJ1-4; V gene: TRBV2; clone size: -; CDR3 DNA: TGTGCCAGCTACGGACGGGGAGAAAAACTGTTTTTT; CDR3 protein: CASYGRGEKLFF
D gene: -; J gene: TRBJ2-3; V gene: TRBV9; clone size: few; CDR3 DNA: TGTGCCAGCAGCGTAGAAGGCAGGGGAGGGGATACGCAGTATTTT; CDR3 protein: CASSVEGRGGDTQYF
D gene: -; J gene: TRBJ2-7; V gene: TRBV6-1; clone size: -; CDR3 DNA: TGTGCCAGCAGTGAACCTCGGTACGAGCAGTACTTC; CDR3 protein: CASSEPRYEQYF
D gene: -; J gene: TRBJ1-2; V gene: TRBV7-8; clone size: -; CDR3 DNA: TGTGCCAGCAGCTTAGACCAGGGACTCTATGGCTACACCTTC; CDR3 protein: CASSLDQGLYGYTF
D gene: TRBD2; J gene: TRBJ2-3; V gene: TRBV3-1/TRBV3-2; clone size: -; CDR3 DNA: TGTGCCAGCAGCCTCCTACTAGCGGGGGCCTCCACAGATACGCAGTATTTT; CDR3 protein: CASSLLLAGASTDTQYF
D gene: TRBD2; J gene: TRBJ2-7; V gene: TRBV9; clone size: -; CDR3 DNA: TGTGCCAGCAGCGCGATAGCGGGGGCCCGGGACGAGCAGTACTTC; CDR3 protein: CASSAIAGARDEQYF
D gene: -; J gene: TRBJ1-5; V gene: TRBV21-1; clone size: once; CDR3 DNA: TGTGCCAGCAGCAAAGCCGGAACGGACAGGGTCGATCAGCCCCAGCATTTT; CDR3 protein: CASSKAGTDRVDQPQHF
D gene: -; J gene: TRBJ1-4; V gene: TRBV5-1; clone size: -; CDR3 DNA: TGCGCCAGCAGCACCGGGGGGACTAATGAAAAACTGTTTTTT; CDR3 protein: CASSTGGTNEKLFF
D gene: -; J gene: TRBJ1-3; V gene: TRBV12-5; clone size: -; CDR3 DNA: TGTGCTAGTGGTTTGATAGTCTCTGGAAACACCATATATTTT; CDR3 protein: CASGLIVSGNTIYF
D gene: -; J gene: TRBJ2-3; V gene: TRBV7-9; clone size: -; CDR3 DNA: TGTGCCAGCAGCTCCCGAGAAGGGGGAACTAGCACAGATACGCAGTATTTT; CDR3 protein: CASSSREGGTSTDTQYF
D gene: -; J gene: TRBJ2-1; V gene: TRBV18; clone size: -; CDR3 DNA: TGTGCCAGCTCACGAGCAGGGATCAATGAGCAGTTCTTC; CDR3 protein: CASSRAGINEQFF
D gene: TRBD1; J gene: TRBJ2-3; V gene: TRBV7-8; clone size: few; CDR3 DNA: TGTGCCAGCAGCTTCTACAGGGGAAGCACAGATACGCAGTATTTT; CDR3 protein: CASSFYRGSTDTQYF